The clone carrying this TCR beta chain has just one count. Its antigen remains unidentified. Using immunoSEQ multiplex PCR, the repertoire was profiled, and TCRdb retains in-frame clones only, with some absent. This table holds roughly 180,000 clones, 84% found once. The data stem from a study of cytotoxic CD8 clonotypes in ibrutinib-treated CLL. Study overall: Mean per-sample yields comprised 255,043 productive templates and 85,000 to 100,000 productive rearrangements.

Study-level findings and limits: The study found clonality rose at ibrutinib response, then fell toward baseline at progression. Baseline values of clonality outstripped age-matched healthy donors and followed circulating CD8+ T-cell counts.

Germline values: CDR1 KGHSH, CDR2 LQKENI. Trimming took 8 bases from V and 0 from J, leaving 10 bases between them. This CDR3 has 13 residues. The source material was PBMCs, sampled after 24 months of ibrutinib treatment. The V call is TRBV18, the J call TRBJ1-1; D is perhaps TRBD1 (6 bases). The sequence came from a human donor with chronic lymphocytic leukemia. Written as DNA, the CDR3 is TGTGCCAGCCGACAGGCTATGAACACTGAAGCTTTCTTT. This encodes CASRQAMNTEAFF.